What follows is one T cell receptor (beta chain) and its context. Its target is not known. The sample is drawn from a study of T cells in localized non-small cell lung cancer. Broader study findings: Within adjacent lung there appeared a median 57 of the top 100 tumor clones. Tumor showed lower T cell clonality than uninvolved adjacent lung, where it was highest.

The germline gives CDR1 MGHRA, CDR2 YSYEKL. The germline V and J ends were trimmed by 0 bases and 2 bases, with 12 bases remaining between them. The CDR3 length is 16 residues. Only in-frame clones appear in the TCRdb table, and some are missing; sequencing was by immunoSEQ multiplex PCR. The data show more than 30,000 clones, approximately 86% seen once. V is TRBV4-1 and J is TRBJ2-3, with TRBD2 as a possible D gene (7 bases). The sequencing here drew on peripheral blood mononuclear cells, taken before any cancer treatment. This sequence originates from a woman between 35 and 70 years old with stage III lung adenocarcinoma. The CDR3 loop reads CASSQDPAGATDTQYF. CDR3 bases: TGCGCCAGCAGCCAAGATCCGGCGGGGGCCACAGATACGCAGTATTTT.